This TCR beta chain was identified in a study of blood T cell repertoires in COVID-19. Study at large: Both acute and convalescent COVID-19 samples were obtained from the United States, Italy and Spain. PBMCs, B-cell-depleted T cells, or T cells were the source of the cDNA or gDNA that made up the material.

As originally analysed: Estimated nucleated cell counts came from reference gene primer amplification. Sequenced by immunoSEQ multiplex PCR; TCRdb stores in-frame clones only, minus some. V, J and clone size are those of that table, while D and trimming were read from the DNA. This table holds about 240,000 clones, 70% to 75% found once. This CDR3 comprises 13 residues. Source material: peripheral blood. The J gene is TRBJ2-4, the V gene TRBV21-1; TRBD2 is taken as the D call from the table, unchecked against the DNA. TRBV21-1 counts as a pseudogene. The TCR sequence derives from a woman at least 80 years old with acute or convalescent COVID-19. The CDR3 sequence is CASSIQLGEPPYF. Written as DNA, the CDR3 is TGTGCCAGCAGCATTCAACTGGGAGAGCCCCCGTACTTC.